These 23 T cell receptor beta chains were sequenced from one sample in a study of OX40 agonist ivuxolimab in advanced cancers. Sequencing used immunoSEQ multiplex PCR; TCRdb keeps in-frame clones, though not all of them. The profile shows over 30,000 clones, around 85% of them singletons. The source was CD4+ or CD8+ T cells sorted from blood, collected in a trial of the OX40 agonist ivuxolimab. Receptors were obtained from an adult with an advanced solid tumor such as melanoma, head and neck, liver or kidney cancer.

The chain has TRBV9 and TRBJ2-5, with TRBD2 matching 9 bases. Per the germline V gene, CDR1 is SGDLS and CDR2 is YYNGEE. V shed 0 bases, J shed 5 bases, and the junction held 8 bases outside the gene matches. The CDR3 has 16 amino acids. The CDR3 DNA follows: TGTGCCAGCAGCGTAGATTCGGCGGGAGGGCCGGAGACCCAGTACTTC. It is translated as CASSVDSAGGPETQYF.

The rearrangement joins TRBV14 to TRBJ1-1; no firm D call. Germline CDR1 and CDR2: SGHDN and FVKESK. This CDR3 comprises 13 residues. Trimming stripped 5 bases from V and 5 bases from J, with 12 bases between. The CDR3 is CASSGPSRTEAFF. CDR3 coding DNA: TGTGCCAGCAGCGGACCCTCAAGGACTGAAGCTTTCTTT.

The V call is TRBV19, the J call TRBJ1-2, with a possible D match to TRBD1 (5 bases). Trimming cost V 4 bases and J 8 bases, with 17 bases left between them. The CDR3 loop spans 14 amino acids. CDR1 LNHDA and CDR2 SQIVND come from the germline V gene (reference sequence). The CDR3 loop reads CASSSPPGPRGYTF. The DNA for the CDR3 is TGTGCCAGTAGTAGCCCCCCGGGACCTAGGGGCTACACCTTC.

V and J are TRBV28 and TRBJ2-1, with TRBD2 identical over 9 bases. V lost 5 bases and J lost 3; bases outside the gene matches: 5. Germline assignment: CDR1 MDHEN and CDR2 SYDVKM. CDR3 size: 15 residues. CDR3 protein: CASSKGTSFYNEQFF. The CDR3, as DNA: TGTGCCAGCAGTAAAGGGACTAGCTTCTACAATGAGCAGTTCTTC.

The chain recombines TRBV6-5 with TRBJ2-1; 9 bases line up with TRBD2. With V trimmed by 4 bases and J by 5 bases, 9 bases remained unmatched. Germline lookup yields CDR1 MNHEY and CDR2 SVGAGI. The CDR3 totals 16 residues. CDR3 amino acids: CASSSHQRGENNEQFF. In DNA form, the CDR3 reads TGTGCCAGCAGTTCCCATCAGCGGGGGGAAAACAATGAGCAGTTCTTC.

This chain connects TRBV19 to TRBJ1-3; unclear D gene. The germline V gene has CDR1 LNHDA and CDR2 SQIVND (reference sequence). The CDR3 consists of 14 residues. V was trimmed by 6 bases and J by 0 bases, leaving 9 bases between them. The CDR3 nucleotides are TGTGCCAGTAGGGCTGCCTACTCTGGAAACACCATATATTTT. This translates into CASRAAYSGNTIYF.

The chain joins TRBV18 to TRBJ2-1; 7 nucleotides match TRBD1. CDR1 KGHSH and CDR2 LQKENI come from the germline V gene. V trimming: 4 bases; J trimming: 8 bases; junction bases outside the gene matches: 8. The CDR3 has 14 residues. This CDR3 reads CASSLETGRDEQFF. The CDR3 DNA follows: TGTGCCAGCTCACTCGAGACAGGGCGTGATGAGCAGTTCTTC.

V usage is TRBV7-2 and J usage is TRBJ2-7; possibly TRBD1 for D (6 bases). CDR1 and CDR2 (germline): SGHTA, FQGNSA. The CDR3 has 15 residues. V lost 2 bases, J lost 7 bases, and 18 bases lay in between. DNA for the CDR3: TGTGCCAGCAGCTTAACGCACAGGGTGAATGAAGAGCAGTACTTC. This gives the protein CASSLTHRVNEEQYF.

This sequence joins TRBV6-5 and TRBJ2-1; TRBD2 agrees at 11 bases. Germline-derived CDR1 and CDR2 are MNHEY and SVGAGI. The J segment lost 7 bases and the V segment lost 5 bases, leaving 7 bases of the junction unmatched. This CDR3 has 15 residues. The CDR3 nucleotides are TGTGCCAGCAGTCGTAGCGGGGGGGCTGGGAATGAGCAGTTCTTC. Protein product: CASSRSGGAGNEQFF.

The CDR3 coding sequence is TGCGCCAGCAGCCGGACGGATGGGGGGACCCAGTACTTC. Its protein product is CASSRTDGGTQYF. The chain couples TRBV4-1 to TRBJ2-5, with D perhaps being TRBD1 or TRBD2 (5 bases each). CDR1 and CDR2 (germline): MGHRA, YSYEKL. CDR3 length equals 13 residues. V was pared by 4 bases and J by 7 bases, with 13 bases between.

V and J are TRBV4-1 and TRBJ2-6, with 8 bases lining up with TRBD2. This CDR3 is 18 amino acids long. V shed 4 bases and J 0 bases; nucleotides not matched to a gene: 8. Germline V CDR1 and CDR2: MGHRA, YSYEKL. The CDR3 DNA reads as TGCGCCAGCAGCCCCTCGGGAGGGGCGATCTCTGGGGCCAACGTCCTGACTTTC. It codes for CASSPSGGAISGANVLTF.

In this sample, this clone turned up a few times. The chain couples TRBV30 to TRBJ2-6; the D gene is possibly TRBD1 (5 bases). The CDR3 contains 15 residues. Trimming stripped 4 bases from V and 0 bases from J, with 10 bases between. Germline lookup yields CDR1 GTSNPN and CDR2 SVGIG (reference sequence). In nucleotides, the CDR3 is TGTGCCTGGAATCGCAGGGTCTCTGGGGCCAACGTCCTGACTTTC. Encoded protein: CAWNRRVSGANVLTF.

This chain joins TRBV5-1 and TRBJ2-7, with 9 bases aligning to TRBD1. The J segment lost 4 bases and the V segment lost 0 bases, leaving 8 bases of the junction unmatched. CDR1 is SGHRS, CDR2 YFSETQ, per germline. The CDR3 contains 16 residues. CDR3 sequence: CASSLGNRGRGYEQYF. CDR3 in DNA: TGCGCCAGCAGCTTGGGAAACAGGGGGCGCGGGTACGAGCAGTACTTC.

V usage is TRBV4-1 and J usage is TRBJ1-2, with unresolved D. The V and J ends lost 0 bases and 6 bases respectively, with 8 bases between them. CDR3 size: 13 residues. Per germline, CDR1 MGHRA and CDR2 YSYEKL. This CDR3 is CASSQDPGNGYTF. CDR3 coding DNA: TGCGCCAGCAGCCAAGATCCGGGTAATGGCTACACCTTC.

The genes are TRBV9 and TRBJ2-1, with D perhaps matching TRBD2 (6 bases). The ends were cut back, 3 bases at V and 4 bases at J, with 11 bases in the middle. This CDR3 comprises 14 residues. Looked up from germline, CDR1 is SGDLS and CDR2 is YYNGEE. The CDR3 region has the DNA TGTGCCAGCAGCGCCGGGACTCGATACAATGAGCAGTTCTTC. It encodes CASSAGTRYNEQFF.

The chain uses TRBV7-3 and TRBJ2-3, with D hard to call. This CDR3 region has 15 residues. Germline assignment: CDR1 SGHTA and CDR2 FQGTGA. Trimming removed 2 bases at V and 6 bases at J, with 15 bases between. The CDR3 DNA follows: TGTGCCAGCAGCTTAGGAAGCACCCCTAGTGATACGCAGTATTTT. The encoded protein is CASSLGSTPSDTQYF.

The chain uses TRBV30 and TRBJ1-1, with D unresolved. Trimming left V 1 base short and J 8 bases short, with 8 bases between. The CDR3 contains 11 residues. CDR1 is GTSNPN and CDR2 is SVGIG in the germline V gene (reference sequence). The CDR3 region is CAWSGGIEAFF. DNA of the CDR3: TGTGCCTGGAGTGGGGGAATCGAAGCTTTCTTT.

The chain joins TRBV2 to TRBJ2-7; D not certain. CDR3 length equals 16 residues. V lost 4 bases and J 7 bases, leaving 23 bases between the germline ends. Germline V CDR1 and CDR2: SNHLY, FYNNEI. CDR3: CASSVAPSVSSLEQYF. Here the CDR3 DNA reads TGTGCCAGCAGTGTGGCCCCCTCTGTGAGTTCGTTAGAGCAGTACTTC.

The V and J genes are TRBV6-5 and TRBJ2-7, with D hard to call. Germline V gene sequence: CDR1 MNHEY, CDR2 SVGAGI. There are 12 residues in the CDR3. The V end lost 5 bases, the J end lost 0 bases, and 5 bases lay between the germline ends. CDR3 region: CASSIGSYEQYF. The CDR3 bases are TGTGCCAGCAGTATTGGCTCCTACGAGCAGTACTTC.

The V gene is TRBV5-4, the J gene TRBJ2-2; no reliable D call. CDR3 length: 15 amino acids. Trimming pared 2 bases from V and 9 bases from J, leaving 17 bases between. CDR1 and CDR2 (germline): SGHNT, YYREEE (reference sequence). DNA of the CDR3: TGTGCCAGCAGCTTCGATCCAAGTTCCGTCCGGGAGCTGTTTTTT. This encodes CASSFDPSSVRELFF.

In DNA, the CDR3 is TGTGCCAGTAGTACCCAAGTGGCAGGGGGCTACAATGAGCAGTTCTTC. This encodes CASSTQVAGGYNEQFF. This chain connects TRBV19 to TRBJ2-1, with 7 bases that match TRBD1. Trimming took 4 bases from V and 3 from J; bases not matched to a gene: 9. Germline V lookup: CDR1 LNHDA, CDR2 SQIVND (reference sequence). This CDR3 comprises 16 residues. The full variable domain, its missing parts supplied by reference TRBV19 and TRBJ2-1, is DGGITQSPKYLFRKEGQNVTLSCEQNLNHDAMYWYRQDPGQGLRLIYYSQIVNDFQKGDIAEGYSVSREKKESFPLTVTSAQKNPTAFYLCASSTQVAGGYNEQFFGPGTRLTVL.

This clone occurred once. CDR3 amino acids: CASIFLAGGQSNEQFF. The CDR3 DNA sequence: TGTGCCAGCATCTTCCTAGCGGGAGGACAATCCAATGAGCAGTTCTTC. The chain carries TRBV2 and TRBJ2-1, with TRBD2 identical over 11 bases. Trimming cost V 7 bases and J 6 bases; bases outside gene matches: 11. Germline values: CDR1 SNHLY, CDR2 FYNNEI. The CDR3 loop spans 16 amino acids.

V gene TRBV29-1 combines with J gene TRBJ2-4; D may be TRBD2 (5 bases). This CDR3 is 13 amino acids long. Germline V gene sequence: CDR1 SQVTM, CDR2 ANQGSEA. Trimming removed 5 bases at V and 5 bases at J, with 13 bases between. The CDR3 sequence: CSVLDYHQNIQYF. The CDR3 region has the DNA TGCAGCGTTCTTGACTATCACCAAAACATTCAGTACTTC.